The rows below give T cell receptor beta chains drawn from one sample of a study of T-cell reconstitution after alpha-beta-depleted transplantation in children. TCRdb reprocessed the PCR reads via MiXCR and lists one record per CDR3 protein. Among nearly 400,000 distinct CDR3 sequences, around 21% were seen once, and the ten largest hold over 3.5%. Sample: PBMCs from the stem cell graft donor, taken from the stem cell graft. All receptors derive from a human donor who donated a stem cell graft to a child with acute myeloid leukemia. Each CDR3 is given without its conserved first and last residue. The D gene is left open where the match is weak.

J | D | V | CDR3
TRBJ2-1 | . | TRBV15 | ATSSDTRVWEQF
TRBJ2-7 | . | TRBV29-1 | SVTSSYEQY
TRBJ2-5 | . | TRBV7-9 | ASSLLSWGQETQY
TRBJ2-7 | . | TRBV29-1 | SVEVAGEGEQY
TRBJ2-1 | . | TRBV20-1 | SASLRELPYNEQF
TRBJ2-2 | TRBD2 | TRBV29-1 | SVGLAGANTGELF
TRBJ2-5 | TRBD2 | TRBV20-1 | SASPLAGVGEETQY
TRBJ2-7 | TRBD1 | TRBV12-3/TRBV12-4 | ASSAQTTQGAREQY
TRBJ2-1 | . | TRBV5-1 | ASSSVQGGHNEQF
TRBJ1-5 | TRBD1 | TRBV7-9 | ASSLKTGASNQPQH
TRBJ1-3 | . | TRBV20-1 | SARSGLANTIY
TRBJ2-1 | . | TRBV12-3/TRBV12-4 | ASSPSSVNEQF
TRBJ1-4 | TRBD1 | TRBV15 | ATRSLQGAGEKLF
TRBJ2-1 | TRBD2 | TRBV10-3 | AISESTSGSRDNEQF
TRBJ2-5 | . | TRBV20-1 | SARSLGVTQY
TRBJ2-3 | . | TRBV7-9 | ASSPGAFTDTQY
TRBJ2-2 | . | TRBV5-1 | ASSSYERRADGELF
TRBJ1-5 | . | TRBV12-5 | ASGLVTGIYQPQH
TRBJ2-1 | TRBD2 | TRBV7-2 | ASSLAQGLAGGSHDSEQF
TRBJ2-2 | . | TRBV15 | ATSRPPGLNTGELF
TRBJ2-6 | TRBD1 | TRBV7-9 | ASSLDRGPGANVLT
TRBJ1-1 | . | TRBV28 | ASSLGGQVGSEAF
TRBJ1-5 | TRBD1 | TRBV7-2 | ASSFGTGAQPQH
TRBJ2-5 | . | TRBV12-3/TRBV12-4 | ASSARGWAFQETQY
TRBJ2-2 | TRBD1 | TRBV29-1 | SVQSTGLVGELF
TRBJ2-5 | TRBD2 | TRBV28 | ASRWGLAGGSAKETQY
TRBJ2-7 | . | TRBV20-1 | SASPTSFSEQY
TRBJ2-7 | TRBD2 | TRBV20-1 | SARNLKAGGGYEQY
TRBJ2-7 | TRBD2 | TRBV20-1 | SARDPVAGDHEQY
TRBJ2-3 | TRBD2 | TRBV7-2 | ASSRDYSTDTQY
TRBJ2-7 | . | TRBV5-1 | ASSLAPGKVYEQY